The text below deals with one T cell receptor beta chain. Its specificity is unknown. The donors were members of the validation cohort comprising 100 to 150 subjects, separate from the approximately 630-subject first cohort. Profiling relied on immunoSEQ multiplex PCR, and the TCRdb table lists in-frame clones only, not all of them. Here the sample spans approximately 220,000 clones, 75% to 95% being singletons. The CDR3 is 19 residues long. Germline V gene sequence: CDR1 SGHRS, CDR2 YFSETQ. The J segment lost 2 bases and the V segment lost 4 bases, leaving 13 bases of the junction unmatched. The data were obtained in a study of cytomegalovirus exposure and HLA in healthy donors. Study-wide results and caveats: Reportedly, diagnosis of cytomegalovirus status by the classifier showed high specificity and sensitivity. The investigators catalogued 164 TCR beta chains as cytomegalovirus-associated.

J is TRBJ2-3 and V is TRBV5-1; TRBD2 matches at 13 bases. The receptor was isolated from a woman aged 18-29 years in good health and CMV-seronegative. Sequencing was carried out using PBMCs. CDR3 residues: CASSPGLAGAPTPTDTQYF. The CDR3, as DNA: TGCGCCAGCAGCCCCGGACTAGCGGGAGCCCCCACTCCCACAGATACGCAGTATTTT.